The 12 T cell receptor beta chains below were found in one sample sequenced in a study of cytomegalovirus exposure and HLA in healthy donors. The study ran its PCR with 60 Vbeta and 13 Jbeta primers. Here immunoSEQ multiplex PCR was the method, and the copy in TCRdb shows in-frame clones only, minus some. The data show roughly 80,000 clones, less than 80% seen once. Input material: PBMCs. These receptors were collected from a woman in her fifties or sixties in good health and CMV-seropositive.

The J gene is TRBJ2-3, the V gene TRBV5-1; D unclear. CDR1 is SGHRS and CDR2 is YFSETQ in the germline V gene. V was trimmed by 0 bases and J by 5 bases, leaving 13 bases between them. The CDR3 extends over 15 amino acids. The CDR3 coding sequence is TGCGCCAGCAGCTTGGTAGTAGCCCCGAGAGATACGCAGTATTTT. It codes for CASSLVVAPRDTQYF. Supplemented by reference TRBV5-1 and TRBJ2-3, the full variable domain reads KAGVTQTPRYLIKTRGQQVTLSCSPISGHRSVSWYQQTPGQGLQFLFEYFSETQRNKGNFPGRFSGRQFSNSRSEMNVSTLELGDSALYLCASSLVVAPRDTQYFGPGTRLTVL.

The count of this clone is one. V is TRBV19 and J is TRBJ1-3; D is uncertain. With 7 bases removed from V and 0 bases from J, the gap between germline ends came to 16 bases. Germline values: CDR1 LNHDA, CDR2 SQIVND (reference sequence). The CDR3 covers 16 residues. For the CDR3, the DNA is TGTGCCAGTACCCCTAGTCCCGCCGGCTCTGGAAACACCATATATTTT. Translation: CASTPSPAGSGNTIYF.

The chain joins TRBV5-1 to TRBJ1-4, with a possible D match to TRBD1 (5 bases). The CDR3 sequence is 15 residues long. Germline CDR1 and CDR2: SGHRS and YFSETQ. Trimming pared 5 bases from V and 5 bases from J, leaving 16 bases between. CDR3 in amino acids: CASRTLGGSNEKLFF. DNA for the CDR3: TGCGCCAGCAGGACCTTGGGGGGTTCCAATGAAAAACTGTTTTTT.

This rearrangement joins TRBV9 to TRBJ1-1, with a possible D match to TRBD1 (6 bases). The CDR3 is made up of 16 amino acids. The germline V gene encodes CDR1 SGDLS and CDR2 YYNGEE. V lost 4 bases and J 6 bases, leaving 22 bases between the germline ends. The CDR3 coding sequence is TGTGCCAGCAGCACAAGACAAACAGGGACGGGATCTGAAGCTTTCTTT. Translating it yields CASSTRQTGTGSEAFF.

This chain links TRBV6-5 with TRBJ2-7; D is unresolved. Germline CDR1 and CDR2: MNHEY and SVGAGI. V lost 6 bases and J lost 7, with 13 bases in between. This CDR3 is built from 12 residues. Here the CDR3 reads CASSLRLGEQYV. The CDR3 DNA follows: TGTGCCAGCAGCCTTCGACTTGGAGAGCAGTACGTC.

The chain carries TRBV2 and TRBJ2-1; 7 nucleotides line up with TRBD1. The germline CDR1 and CDR2 sequences are SNHLY and FYNNEI. The V gene end was trimmed by 9 bases and the J gene end by 0 bases; junction bases not matched to a gene: 5. The CDR3 has 14 amino acids. CDR3 sequence: CARTGESSYNEQFF. The CDR3 region has the DNA TGTGCCAGAACAGGGGAGAGCTCCTACAATGAGCAGTTCTTC.

This clone has only a few counts. The rearrangement joins TRBV5-6 to TRBJ1-1; D gene uncertain. The CDR3 has 15 residues. The V and J ends lost 0 bases and 1 base respectively, with 10 bases between them. Germline-derived CDR1 and CDR2 are SGHDT and YYEEEE. CDR3 nucleotides: TGTGCCAGCAGCTTGGGAATTACTGGGAACACTGAAGCTTTCTTT. It translates to CASSLGITGNTEAFF. Combining the CDR3 with reference TRBV5-6 and TRBJ1-1 gives the whole variable domain DAGVTQSPTHLIKTRGQQVTLRCSPKSGHDTVSWYQQALGQGPQFIFQYYEEEERQRGNFPDRFSGHQFPNYSSELNVNALLLGDSALYLCASSLGITGNTEAFFGQGTRLTVV.

The sample holds a few counts of this clone. The chain employs TRBV19 and TRBJ1-6; D may be TRBD1 (5 bases). Germline V gene sequence: CDR1 LNHDA, CDR2 SQIVND (reference sequence). With 5 bases removed from V and 7 bases from J, the gap between germline ends came to 9 bases. The CDR3 extends over 13 amino acids. The CDR3 here is CASSDHRNSPLHF. CDR3 nucleotide sequence: TGTGCCAGTAGTGACCACAGGAATTCACCCCTCCACTTT.

The chain combines TRBV7-9 with TRBJ2-5, with D possibly TRBD1 on 5 matching bases. Trimming stripped 1 base from V and 6 bases from J, with 18 bases between. The germline V gene encodes CDR1 SEHNR and CDR2 FQNEAQ (reference sequence). The CDR3 extends over 16 amino acids. The CDR3 loop is CASSLEGERGRKTQYF. Written as DNA, the CDR3 is TGTGCCAGCAGCTTAGAAGGGGAAAGGGGAAGAAAGACCCAGTACTTC.

This sequence joins TRBV10-3 and TRBJ1-2, with TRBD1 as a possible D gene (5 bases). CDR3 length equals 11 residues. Germline loops: CDR1 ENHRY, CDR2 SYGVKD. The V end was cut by 10 bases, the J end by 6 bases, with 12 bases between. The CDR3, as DNA: TGTGCCACCCAGGGTAGGGATGGCTACACCTTC. This encodes CATQGRDGYTF.

V gene TRBV11-1 combines with J gene TRBJ2-3, with 7 bases that match TRBD1. V trimming: 1 base; J trimming: 0 bases; junction bases outside the gene matches: 4. The germline V gene encodes CDR1 SGHAT and CDR2 FQDESV (reference sequence). This CDR3 region has 16 residues. The CDR3 protein is CASSLEQGTSTDTQYF. The CDR3 nucleotides read TGTGCCAGCAGCTTAGAACAGGGGACCAGCACAGATACGCAGTATTTT.

As to this clone: This same CDR3 is encoded by further DNA sequences in the sample. The J gene is TRBJ1-2, the V gene TRBV5-6; TRBD1 matches 7 bases. Trimming cost V 5 bases and J 0 bases; bases outside gene matches: 4. The CDR3 has 14 residues. Germline V gene data show CDR1 as SGHDT and CDR2 as YYEEEE. The CDR3 region has the DNA TGTGCCAGCAGTCCGGGACAGTCTAACTATGGCTACACCTTC. Translating it yields CASSPGQSNYGYTF. The full variable domain, in which reference TRBV5-6 and TRBJ1-2 provide the parts outside the CDR3, is DAGVTQSPTHLIKTRGQQVTLRCSPKSGHDTVSWYQQALGQGPQFIFQYYEEEERQRGNFPDRFSGHQFPNYSSELNVNALLLGDSALYLCASSPGQSNYGYTFGSGTRLTVV.